Each of the 2 T cell receptor beta chains below was sequenced from the same sample in a study of blood T cell repertoires in COVID-19. Generated by immunoSEQ multiplex PCR, the TCRdb table keeps only in-frame clones and is missing some. Seen here are approximately 340,000 clones, around 82% observed once, and the top ten hold 3%. Material for sequencing was peripheral blood. The source is a man between 25 and 39 years old with active or convalescent COVID-19.

This rearrangement joins TRBV13 to TRBJ2-3; 12 bases are shared with TRBD1. Losses at the gene ends were 4 bases for V and 5 bases for J; bases not matched to a gene: 13. The germline V gene encodes CDR1 PRHDT and CDR2 FYEKMQ (reference sequence). The CDR3 has 18 amino acids. This CDR3 is CASSCRDRGRPGEDTQYF. The CDR3 coding sequence is TGTGCCAGCAGCTGCCGGGACAGGGGGCGCCCCGGTGAAGATACGCAGTATTTT. The entire variable domain, with the rest obtained from reference TRBV13 and TRBJ2-3, is as follows: AAGVIQSPRHLIKEKRETATLKCYPIPRHDTVYWYQQGPGQDPQFLISFYEKMQSDKGSIPDRFSAQQFSDYHSELNMSSLELGDSALYFCASSCRDRGRPGEDTQYFGPGTRLTVL.

The chain is built from TRBV7-8 and TRBJ2-7, with a weak D call TRBD2 (6 bases). The CDR3 covers 15 residues. Germline V gives CDR1 SGHVS, CDR2 FQNEAQ. V lost 5 bases, J lost 0 bases, and 14 bases lay in between. CDR3 amino acids: CASSAGIVLSYEQYF. The CDR3 DNA sequence: TGTGCCAGCAGCGCGGGGATCGTCCTCTCCTACGAGCAGTACTTC.